Below, 22 T cell receptor beta chains from the same sample are listed, as sequenced in a study of T cell clones after liver transplantation (dated by TCRdb to about 2019). The method was the immunoSEQ multiplex PCR assay. This is the immuneACCESS table as TCRdb keeps it, with only in-frame sequences that have V and J called. A part of the clones is gone; compared with another copy, unresolved V genes explain less than half, and the rest is unexplained. The sample table holds roughly 70,000 clones, of which 80% were seen once. The ten largest clones represent around 0.66% of the sample. The sample's time point label, decoded: pre-transplant. The input for sequencing was CD4+ T cells from blood, taken before liver transplant. The receptors derive from a human donor who received a liver transplant.

This sequence joins TRBV29-1 and TRBJ1-1, with TRBD1 as a possible D gene (5 bases). Per the germline V gene, CDR1 is SQVTM and CDR2 is ANQGSEA. This CDR3 region has 16 residues. V was shortened by 0 bases and J by 0 bases, with 14 bases between the two germline ends. CDR3 region: CSVEDRGRAMNTEAFF. In DNA form, the CDR3 reads TGCAGCGTTGAAGATCGGGGACGGGCCATGAACACTGAAGCTTTCTTT.

This clone was counted a few times. The chain uses TRBV6-5 and TRBJ1-2, with TRBD1 matching over 7 bases. Germline CDR1 is MNHEY and CDR2 is SVGAGI. The CDR3 is 12 amino acids. V shed 6 bases, J shed 4 bases, and the junction held 2 bases outside the gene matches. CDR3 region: CASRRQGYGYTF. The DNA for the CDR3 is TGTGCCAGCAGGCGACAGGGCTATGGCTACACCTTC.

The chain is built from TRBV28 and TRBJ1-1, with D tentatively TRBD1 (6 bases). The germline V gene encodes CDR1 MDHEN and CDR2 SYDVKM. The V end was cut by 6 bases, the J end by 4 bases, with 12 bases between. The CDR3 sequence is 13 residues long. CDR3 in DNA: TGTGCCAGCAGGTGGGGGGCGAGCACTGAAGCTTTCTTT. This encodes CASRWGASTEAFF.

The chain employs TRBV6-4 and TRBJ2-1; the match to TRBD2 covers 9 bases. Per the germline V gene, CDR1 is MRHNA and CDR2 is SNTAGT. There are 14 residues in the CDR3. The V and J ends lost 4 bases and 10 bases, in that order; junction bases with no gene match: 8. In DNA form, the CDR3 reads TGTGCCAGCAGTGTGGCGGGCGGGAGGGGAGAGCAGTTCTTC. Translating it yields CASSVAGGRGEQFF.

This clone was seen once. This chain connects TRBV29-1 to TRBJ1-2, with D perhaps TRBD1 (5 bases). CDR1 and CDR2 from the germline V gene are SQVTM and ANQGSEA. The CDR3 is made up of 13 amino acids. V dropped 3 bases and J dropped 3 bases, with 11 bases sitting between them. CDR3 in amino acids: CSVDTQGYYGYTF. Written as DNA, the CDR3 is TGCAGCGTTGATACCCAGGGATACTATGGCTACACCTTC. Combining the CDR3 with reference TRBV29-1 and TRBJ1-2 gives the whole variable domain SAVISQKPSRDICQRGTSLTIQCQVDSQVTMMFWYRQQPGQSLTLIATANQGSEATYESGFVIDKFPISRPNLTFSTLTVSNMSPEDSSIYLCSVDTQGYYGYTFGSGTRLTVV.

This chain joins TRBV5-1 and TRBJ2-5; the D gene is possibly TRBD1 (8 bases). The CDR3 spans 13 residues. The V gene lost 4 bases and the J gene lost 7 bases, with 14 bases spanning the gap. Germline CDR1 is SGHRS and CDR2 is YFSETQ. The CDR3 region is CASSEQGGRTQYF. DNA for the CDR3: TGCGCCAGCAGCGAACAGGGGGGGAGGACCCAGTACTTC.

This clone was seen a handful of times. J is TRBJ2-1 and V is TRBV5-1; 10 nucleotides match TRBD2. V lost 5 bases and J lost 2; bases outside the gene matches: 16. Looked up from germline, CDR1 is SGHRS and CDR2 is YFSETQ. This CDR3 spans 19 amino acids. DNA of the CDR3: TGCGCCAGCAGGCCTCTAAGCGGGAGGGCCTCCGGAACCTACAATGAGCAGTTCTTC. Protein sequence: CASRPLSGRASGTYNEQFF.

A word on this clone: No DNA is shown, since the ends of the CDR3 on it are uncertain; the CDR3 is the one TCRdb lists. The V and J genes are TRBV21-1 and TRBJ1-3. TRBV21-1 is a known pseudogene. The CDR3 adds up to 15 amino acids, both ends counted. CDR3 residues: CASSKAWGAGNTIYF.

The V gene is TRBV20-1, the J gene TRBJ1-1, with D hard to call. The germline V gene has CDR1 DFQATT and CDR2 SNEGSKA (reference sequence). The CDR3 sequence is 11 residues long. With 6 bases removed from V and 5 bases from J, the gap between germline ends came to 10 bases. The CDR3 is CSAKLQTEAFF. CDR3 in DNA: TGCAGTGCCAAGCTCCAAACTGAAGCTTTCTTT.

The chain joins TRBV2 to TRBJ1-4; 9 bases fit TRBD1. The V gene end was trimmed by 5 bases and the J gene end by 8 bases; junction bases not matched to a gene: 6. Looked up from germline, CDR1 is SNHLY and CDR2 is FYNNEI. This CDR3 spans 14 amino acids. As DNA, the CDR3 is TGTGCCAGCAGTATACAGGGGGCAGGCGAAAAACTGTTTTTT. The encoded protein is CASSIQGAGEKLFF. The complete variable domain, with remaining parts taken from reference TRBV2 and TRBJ1-4, reads EPEVTQTPSHQVTQMGQEVILRCVPISNHLYFYWYRQILGQKVEFLVSFYNNEISEKSEIFDDQFSVERPDGSNFTLKIRSTKLEDSAMYFCASSIQGAGEKLFFGSGTQLSVL.

The gene calls are TRBV19 and TRBJ2-1; D is undetermined. V lost 3 bases and J lost 8, with 11 bases in between. The germline gives CDR1 LNHDA, CDR2 SQIVND (reference sequence). This CDR3 spans 13 amino acids. CDR3 sequence reads: CASSIIGSDEQFF. CDR3 in DNA: TGTGCCAGTAGTATCATAGGCAGCGATGAGCAGTTCTTC.

This clone occurred once. The rearrangement joins TRBV5-6 to TRBJ1-1; D not certain. In germline, CDR1 is SGHDT, CDR2 YYEEEE. V gave up 1 base and J gave up 4 bases, with 11 bases separating them. The CDR3 extends over 14 amino acids. CDR3 sequence (DNA): TGTGCCAGCAGCTTGAGGGTAAGAGGCACTGAAGCTTTCTTT. Residues: CASSLRVRGTEAFF.

The V and J genes are TRBV29-1 and TRBJ2-2; TRBD2 agrees at 7 bases. V shed 4 bases, J shed 4 bases, and the junction held 12 bases outside the gene matches. The CDR3 extends over 16 amino acids. Germline loops: CDR1 SQVTM, CDR2 ANQGSEA. The CDR3 DNA sequence: TGCAGCGTTGCCCCTGGGAGGGAGAGGAGCACCGGGGAGCTGTTTTTT. Protein: CSVAPGRERSTGELFF.

This chain connects TRBV9 to TRBJ2-1; 7 bases are shared with TRBD2. There are 15 residues in the CDR3. The germline V gene encodes CDR1 SGDLS and CDR2 YYNGEE. After removal of 0 bases from V and 7 bases from J, the junction contained 7 bases not matched to a gene. DNA for the CDR3: TGTGCCAGCAGCGTAGACGGCGGGAGCTGGAATGAGCAGTTCTTC. Translated: CASSVDGGSWNEQFF.

This sequence joins TRBV7-8 and TRBJ2-7, with 7 positions matching TRBD1. The V gene's germline CDR1 is SGHVS and CDR2 FQNEAQ. The ends lost 7 bases at V and 2 bases at J; junction bases unmatched: 14. CDR3 length: 16 residues. CDR3 DNA: TGTGCCAGCACACCCCGCCCCCTGGGACAGACCTACGAGCAGTACTTC. Encoded protein: CASTPRPLGQTYEQYF.

The J gene is TRBJ2-5, the V gene TRBV6-1, with TRBD1 matching 7 bases. From germline, CDR1 is MNHNS and CDR2 SASEGT. This CDR3 contains 17 residues. Unmatched junction bases numbered 11, after V lost 2 bases and J lost 2 bases. The CDR3 protein is CASSEKGHGDRQETQYF. CDR3 sequence (DNA): TGTGCCAGCAGTGAAAAGGGACACGGGGACAGACAAGAGACCCAGTACTTC.

J is TRBJ2-2 and V is TRBV5-1; D remains unclear. There are 13 residues in the CDR3. CDR1 is SGHRS, CDR2 YFSETQ, per germline. V lost 3 bases, J lost 5 bases, and 8 bases lay in between. The CDR3 DNA reads as TGCGCCAGCAGCTCCGACTGGACCGGGGAGCTGTTTTTT. It specifies CASSSDWTGELFF.

The chain links TRBV6-1 to TRBJ2-7; D is unresolved. From germline, CDR1 is MNHNS and CDR2 SASEGT. The V end was cut by 5 bases, the J end by 4 bases, with 6 bases between. The CDR3 has 11 residues. CDR3 in amino acids: CASSYRYEQYF. The CDR3 DNA follows: TGTGCCAGCAGTTACCGGTACGAGCAGTACTTC.

The gene calls are TRBV30 and TRBJ1-5, with 9 bases lining up with TRBD1. Trimming took 5 bases from V and 7 from J; bases not matched to a gene: 9. CDR1 is GTSNPN, CDR2 SVGIG, per germline (reference sequence). The CDR3 covers 14 residues. CDR3 in amino acids: CAWAGTGKFQPQHF. In DNA, the CDR3 is TGTGCCTGGGCCGGGACAGGGAAGTTCCAGCCCCAGCATTTT.

The CDR3 here is CASSPRAVPGELFF. DNA of the CDR3: TGTGCCAGCAGCCCGAGGGCGGTCCCCGGGGAGCTGTTTTTT. The gene calls are TRBV6-6 and TRBJ2-2, with a possible D match to TRBD2 (5 bases). Germline values: CDR1 MNHNY, CDR2 SVGAGI (reference sequence). V shed 6 bases and J shed 6 bases, with 14 bases lying between them. The CDR3 has 14 residues.

This clone was observed a single time. V usage is TRBV5-4 and J usage is TRBJ2-1; the D gene is possibly TRBD2 (7 bases). Germline CDR1 and CDR2: SGHNT and YYREEE (reference sequence). The CDR3 length is 10 residues. The CDR3 reads CASGDTEQFF. The CDR3 nucleotides are TGTGCGAGCGGGGACACCGAGCAGTTCTTC.

The chain is built from TRBV19 and TRBJ2-1; perhaps TRBD2 as D (5 bases). Trimming took 4 bases from V and 0 from J, leaving 16 bases between them. This CDR3 contains 17 residues. The germline gives CDR1 LNHDA, CDR2 SQIVND (reference sequence). CDR3 sequence reads: CASSKKPSGSSYNEQFF. The CDR3 DNA follows: TGTGCCAGTAGTAAAAAACCAAGCGGAAGCTCCTACAATGAGCAGTTCTTC.